This entry lists 10 T cell receptor beta chains sequenced from one sample in a study of blood T cell repertoires in COVID-19. Clones were read by immunoSEQ multiplex PCR, and TCRdb kept only the in-frame ones, dropping some. The sample has approximately 68,000 clones, 86% seen once; the top ten hold 4.4%. Sequencing was carried out using peripheral blood. The receptors stem from a man aged 45-65 years with active COVID-19.

This clone was found once. This sequence joins TRBV1 and TRBJ2-2; TRBD2, as called in the table, went unchecked against the DNA. TRBV1 is assigned pseudogene status. The CDR3 loop spans 16 amino acids. The CDR3 spells CTSSQTPGVNTGELFF. CDR3 bases: TGCACCAGCAGCCAAACGCCCGGGGTGAACACCGGGGAGCTGTTTTTT.

The rearrangement joins TRBV6-6 to TRBJ2-7; TRBD1 matches at 9 bases. The CDR3 runs 14 residues. V shed 4 bases and J 2 bases; nucleotides not matched to a gene: 3. Germline loops: CDR1 MNHNY, CDR2 SVGAGI (reference sequence). The DNA for the CDR3 is TGTGCCAGCAGTTGGACAGGGGTAACCTACGAGCAGTACTTC. This codes for CASSWTGVTYEQYF.

The chain uses TRBV6-5 and TRBJ2-1; 7 bases line up with TRBD2. The CDR3 contains 15 residues. Looked up from germline, CDR1 is MNHEY and CDR2 is SVGAGI. V was pared by 4 bases and J by 4 bases, with 7 bases of the junction left unmatched. The CDR3 spells CASSSGGSRYNEQFF. DNA for the CDR3: TGTGCCAGCAGTTCTGGCGGGAGTCGGTACAATGAGCAGTTCTTC.

CDR3 region: CASSVAVRRGQETQYF. CDR3 DNA: TGTGCCAGCAGCGTAGCTGTTCGGAGGGGCCAAGAGACCCAGTACTTC. The chain links TRBV9 to TRBJ2-5, with D perhaps matching TRBD2 (6 bases). CDR3 length: 16 residues. The V end was cut by 0 bases, the J end by 1 base, with 13 bases between. CDR1 and CDR2 from the germline V gene are SGDLS and YYNGEE.

This clone showed up just once. The rearrangement links TRBV5-6 to TRBJ1-1; D unresolved. The CDR3 totals 14 residues. Germline values: CDR1 SGHDT, CDR2 YYEEEE. Trimming removed 4 bases from V and 0 bases from J, with 10 bases in between. DNA for the CDR3: TGTGCCAGCAGCCCCCCCGCGATGAACACTGAAGCTTTCTTT. As protein: CASSPPAMNTEAFF.

This clone occurred once. The genes are TRBV5-1 and TRBJ2-7; 9 bases line up with TRBD1. Germline V gene sequence: CDR1 SGHRS, CDR2 YFSETQ. With V trimmed by 1 base and J by 6 bases, 8 bases remained unmatched. The CDR3 extends over 15 amino acids. The CDR3 reads CASSLSGTGRSEQYF. The CDR3 DNA reads as TGCGCCAGCAGCTTGTCTGGGACAGGGAGGAGCGAGCAGTACTTC. The full variable domain, rest sourced from reference TRBV5-1 and TRBJ2-7, is KAGVTQTPRYLIKTRGQQVTLSCSPISGHRSVSWYQQTPGQGLQFLFEYFSETQRNKGNFPGRFSGRQFSNSRSEMNVSTLELGDSALYLCASSLSGTGRSEQYFGPGTRLTVT.

This rearrangement joins TRBV5-5 to TRBJ1-1; 7 positions match TRBD1. Trimming cost V 0 bases and J 7 bases; bases outside gene matches: 6. The CDR3 has 14 residues. Looked up from germline, CDR1 is SGHKS and CDR2 is YYEKEE (reference sequence). CDR3 sequence reads: CASSLVGTAYEAFF. The CDR3 DNA sequence: TGTGCCAGCAGCTTGGTCGGGACAGCGTATGAAGCTTTCTTT.

The rearrangement uses TRBV4-1 and TRBJ2-5, with D possibly being TRBD1 (8 bases). The CDR3 has 16 amino acids. Looked up from germline, CDR1 is MGHRA and CDR2 is YSYEKL. V lost 0 bases and J 4 bases, leaving 15 bases between the germline ends. CDR3 DNA: TGCGCCAGCAGCCAAGATCAGAACAGGGGGGGAGAGACCCAGTACTTC. Its protein product is CASSQDQNRGGETQYF.

The rearrangement links TRBV29-1 to TRBJ1-2; D may be TRBD1 (6 bases). The germline V and J ends were trimmed by 7 bases and 3 bases, with 15 bases remaining between them. Germline V CDR1 and CDR2: SQVTM, ANQGSEA. The CDR3 covers 13 residues. The CDR3 loop reads CSAAGGTDYGYTF. The CDR3 region has the DNA TGCAGCGCTGCTGGGGGCACAGACTATGGCTACACCTTC.

The chain links TRBV11-3 to TRBJ2-7; 15 nucleotides match TRBD2. CDR1 and CDR2 from the germline V gene are SGHNT and YENEEA. This CDR3 has 19 amino acids. V lost 1 base, J lost 0 bases, and 7 bases stayed unmatched. The CDR3 DNA is TGTGCCAGCAGCTTAGCTGGGACTAGCGGGGGGACTGACTCCTACGAGCAGTACTTC. This codes for CASSLAGTSGGTDSYEQYF.